The clone carrying this T cell receptor beta chain has a handful of counts. Its antigen is undetermined. TCRdb's copy holds only in-frame clones and misses some; the assay was immunoSEQ multiplex PCR. The repertoire holds approximately 180,000 clones, with around 90% as singletons. The sample belongs to a study of T cell responses to AZD1222 COVID-19 vaccine. Study-wide results and limits: Seropositive at baseline were only six AZD1222 recipients.

Sequenced here: peripheral blood, sampled on day 0 of AZD1222 vaccination. This TCR came from an adult in good health.

The CDR3 sequence: CATRGGTNTGELFF. In nucleotides, the CDR3 is TGTGCCACCAGGGGGGGGACGAACACCGGGGAGCTGTTTTTT. The chain recombines TRBV24-1 with TRBJ2-2; TRBD2 agrees at 7 bases. V shed 7 bases and J 0 bases; nucleotides not matched to a gene: 1. Germline CDR1 reads KGHDR; CDR2 reads SFDVKD. The CDR3 sequence is 14 residues long.